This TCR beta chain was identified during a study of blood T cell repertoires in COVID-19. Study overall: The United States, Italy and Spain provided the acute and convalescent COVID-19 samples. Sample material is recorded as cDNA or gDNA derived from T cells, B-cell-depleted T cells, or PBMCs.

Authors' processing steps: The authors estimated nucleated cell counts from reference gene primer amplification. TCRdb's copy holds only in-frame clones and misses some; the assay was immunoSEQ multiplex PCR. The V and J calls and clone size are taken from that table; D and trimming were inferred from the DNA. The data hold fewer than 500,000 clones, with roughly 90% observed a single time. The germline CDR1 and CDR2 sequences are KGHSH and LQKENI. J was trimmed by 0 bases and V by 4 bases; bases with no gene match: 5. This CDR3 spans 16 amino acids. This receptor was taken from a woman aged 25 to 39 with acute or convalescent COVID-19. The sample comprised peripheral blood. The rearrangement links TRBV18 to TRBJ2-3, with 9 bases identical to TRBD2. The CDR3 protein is CASSHLAGVSTDTQYF. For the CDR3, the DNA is TGTGCCAGCTCACATTTAGCGGGGGTTAGCACAGATACGCAGTATTTT.